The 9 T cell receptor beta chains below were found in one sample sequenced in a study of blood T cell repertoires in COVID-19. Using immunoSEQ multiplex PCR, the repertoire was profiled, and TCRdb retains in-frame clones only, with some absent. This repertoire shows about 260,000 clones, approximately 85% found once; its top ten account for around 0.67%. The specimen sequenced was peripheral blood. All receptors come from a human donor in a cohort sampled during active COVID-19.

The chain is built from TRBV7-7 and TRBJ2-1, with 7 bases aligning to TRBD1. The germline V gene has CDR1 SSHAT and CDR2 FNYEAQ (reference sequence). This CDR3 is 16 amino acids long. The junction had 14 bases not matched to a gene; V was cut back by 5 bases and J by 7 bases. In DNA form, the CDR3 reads TGTGCCAGCAGCACAGAGGGGGCTCCTCATAGGAATGAGCAGTTCTTC. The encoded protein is CASSTEGAPHRNEQFF.

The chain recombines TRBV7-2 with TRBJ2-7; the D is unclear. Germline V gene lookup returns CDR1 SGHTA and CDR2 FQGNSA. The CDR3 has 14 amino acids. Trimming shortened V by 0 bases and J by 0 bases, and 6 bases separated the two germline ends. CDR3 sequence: CASSLAASSYEQYF. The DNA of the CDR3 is TGTGCCAGCAGCTTAGCAGCAAGCTCCTACGAGCAGTACTTC.

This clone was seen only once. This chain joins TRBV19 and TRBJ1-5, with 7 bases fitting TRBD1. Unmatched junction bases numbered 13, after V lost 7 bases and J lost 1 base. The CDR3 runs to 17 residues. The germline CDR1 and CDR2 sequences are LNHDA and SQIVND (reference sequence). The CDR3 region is CASNELLGQKSNQPQHF. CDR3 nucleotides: TGTGCCAGTAACGAACTACTGGGACAGAAAAGCAATCAGCCCCAGCATTTT. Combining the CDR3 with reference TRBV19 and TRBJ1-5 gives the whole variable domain DGGITQSPKYLFRKEGQNVTLSCEQNLNHDAMYWYRQDPGQGLRLIYYSQIVNDFQKGDIAEGYSVSREKKESFPLTVTSAQKNPTAFYLCASNELLGQKSNQPQHFGDGTRLSIL.

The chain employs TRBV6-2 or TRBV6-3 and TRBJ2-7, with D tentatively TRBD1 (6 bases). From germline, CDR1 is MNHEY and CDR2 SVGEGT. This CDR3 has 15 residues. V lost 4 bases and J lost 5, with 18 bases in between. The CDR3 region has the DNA TGTGCCAGCAGTTTCAGGCAGGGGACGAAGGACGAGCAGTACTTC. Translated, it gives CASSFRQGTKDEQYF.

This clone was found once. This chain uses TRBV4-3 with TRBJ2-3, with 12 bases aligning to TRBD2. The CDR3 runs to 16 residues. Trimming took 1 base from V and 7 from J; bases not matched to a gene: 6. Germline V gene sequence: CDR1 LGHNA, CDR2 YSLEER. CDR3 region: CASSQGTSGAGYTQYF. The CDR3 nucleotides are TGCGCCAGCAGCCAAGGGACTAGCGGGGCAGGATATACGCAGTATTTT.

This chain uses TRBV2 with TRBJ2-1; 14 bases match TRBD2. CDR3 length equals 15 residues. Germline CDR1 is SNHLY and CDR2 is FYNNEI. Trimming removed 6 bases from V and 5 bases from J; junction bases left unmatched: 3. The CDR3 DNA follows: TGTGCCAGCAGGGGGGGACTAGCGGGAGACAATGAGCAGTTCTTC. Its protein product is CASRGGLAGDNEQFF.

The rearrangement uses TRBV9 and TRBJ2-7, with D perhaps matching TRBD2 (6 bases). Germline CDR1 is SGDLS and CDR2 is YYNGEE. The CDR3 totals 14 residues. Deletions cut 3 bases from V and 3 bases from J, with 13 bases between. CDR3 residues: CASSGGLGGYEQYF. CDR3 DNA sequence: TGTGCCAGCAGCGGGGGACTGGGGGGCTACGAGCAGTACTTC.

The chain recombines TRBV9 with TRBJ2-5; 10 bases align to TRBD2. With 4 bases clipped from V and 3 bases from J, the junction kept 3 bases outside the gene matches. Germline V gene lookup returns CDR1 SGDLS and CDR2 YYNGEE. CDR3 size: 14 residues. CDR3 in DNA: TGTGCCAGCAGCACTGGACTAGCGGAAGAGACCCAGTACTTC. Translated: CASSTGLAEETQYF.

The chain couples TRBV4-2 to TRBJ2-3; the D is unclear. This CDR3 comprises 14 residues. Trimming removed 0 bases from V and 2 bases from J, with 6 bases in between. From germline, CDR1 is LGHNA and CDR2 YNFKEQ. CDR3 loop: CASSQDLTTDTQYF. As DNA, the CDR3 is TGTGCCAGCAGCCAAGATCTAACCACAGATACGCAGTATTTT.